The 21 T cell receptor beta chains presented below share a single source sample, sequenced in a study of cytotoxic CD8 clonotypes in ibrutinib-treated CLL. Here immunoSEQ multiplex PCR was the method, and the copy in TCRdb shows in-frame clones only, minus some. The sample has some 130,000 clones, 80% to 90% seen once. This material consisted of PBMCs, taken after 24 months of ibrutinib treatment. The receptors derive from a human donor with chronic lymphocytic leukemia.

CDR3 region: CASSLKGFYYGYTF. The CDR3 nucleotides read TGTGCCAGCAGCCTGAAGGGGTTTTACTATGGCTACACCTTC. The V gene is TRBV5-4, the J gene TRBJ1-2; maybe TRBD1 (5 bases). V shed 4 bases and J shed 3 bases, with 13 bases lying between them. The CDR3 is made up of 14 amino acids. Germline values: CDR1 SGHNT, CDR2 YYREEE (reference sequence).

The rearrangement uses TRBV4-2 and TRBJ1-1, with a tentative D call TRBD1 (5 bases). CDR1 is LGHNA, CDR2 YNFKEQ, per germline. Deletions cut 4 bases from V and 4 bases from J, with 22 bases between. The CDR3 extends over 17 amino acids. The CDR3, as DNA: TGTGCCAGCAGCCGGGAACCGTCAGGGCTGAGGAGCACTGAAGCTTTCTTT. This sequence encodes CASSREPSGLRSTEAFF.

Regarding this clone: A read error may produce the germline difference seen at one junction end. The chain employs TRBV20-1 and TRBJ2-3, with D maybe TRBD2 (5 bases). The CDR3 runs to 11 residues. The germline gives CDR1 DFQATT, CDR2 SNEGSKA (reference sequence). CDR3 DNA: TGCAGTGCTATCTCCGGGGATAGGCAGTATTTT. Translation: CSAISGDRQYF.

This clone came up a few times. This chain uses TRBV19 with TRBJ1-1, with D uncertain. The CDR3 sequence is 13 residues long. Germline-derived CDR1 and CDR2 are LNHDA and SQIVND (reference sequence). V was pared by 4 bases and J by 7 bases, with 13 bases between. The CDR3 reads CASSTVGAIEAFF. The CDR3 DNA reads TGTGCCAGTAGTACAGTAGGCGCAATTGAAGCTTTCTTT.

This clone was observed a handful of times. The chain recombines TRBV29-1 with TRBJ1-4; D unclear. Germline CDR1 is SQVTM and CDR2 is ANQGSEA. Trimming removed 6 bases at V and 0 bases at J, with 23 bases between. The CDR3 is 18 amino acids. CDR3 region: CSVKPDGGRGTTNEKLFF. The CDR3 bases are TGCAGCGTGAAACCGGACGGAGGGCGAGGAACAACTAATGAAAAACTGTTTTTT. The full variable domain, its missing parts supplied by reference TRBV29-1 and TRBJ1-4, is SAVISQKPSRDICQRGTSLTIQCQVDSQVTMMFWYRQQPGQSLTLIATANQGSEATYESGFVIDKFPISRPNLTFSTLTVSNMSPEDSSIYLCSVKPDGGRGTTNEKLFFGSGTQLSVL.

In nucleotides, the CDR3 is TGTGCCAGCAGTGTGGGACAGTTCAATCAGCCCCAGCATTTT. Its translation is CASSVGQFNQPQHF. The chain is built from TRBV28 and TRBJ1-5; 7 bases fit TRBD1. CDR1 MDHEN and CDR2 SYDVKM come from the germline V gene. The CDR3 has 14 residues. V lost 5 bases to trimming and J lost 3 bases; unmatched junction nucleotides: 4.

This CDR3 reads CASSYSGGNQPQHF. The CDR3 bases are TGTGCCAGCAGTTACAGTGGGGGCAATCAGCCCCAGCATTTT. The rearrangement joins TRBV6-5 to TRBJ1-5; D remains ambiguous. The CDR3 loop spans 14 amino acids. Per germline, CDR1 MNHEY and CDR2 SVGAGI. Deletions cut 2 bases from V and 2 bases from J, with 7 bases between.

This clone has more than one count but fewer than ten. The CDR3 DNA follows: TGTGCCAGCAGTCCCTCCAGACTAGCGGCTTCCTACGAGCAGTACTTC. Translation: CASSPSRLAASYEQYF. V usage is TRBV2 and J usage is TRBJ2-7; 9 bases match TRBD2. The CDR3 sequence is 16 residues long. J was trimmed by 1 base and V by 5 bases; bases with no gene match: 9. Germline loops: CDR1 SNHLY, CDR2 FYNNEI.

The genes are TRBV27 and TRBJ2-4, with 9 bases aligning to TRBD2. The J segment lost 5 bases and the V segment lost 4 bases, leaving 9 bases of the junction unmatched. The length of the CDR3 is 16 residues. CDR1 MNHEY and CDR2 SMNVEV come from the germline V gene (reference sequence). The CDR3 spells CASSSRPASGENIQYF. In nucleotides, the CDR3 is TGTGCCAGCAGTTCCCGACCGGCTAGCGGGGAAAACATTCAGTACTTC.

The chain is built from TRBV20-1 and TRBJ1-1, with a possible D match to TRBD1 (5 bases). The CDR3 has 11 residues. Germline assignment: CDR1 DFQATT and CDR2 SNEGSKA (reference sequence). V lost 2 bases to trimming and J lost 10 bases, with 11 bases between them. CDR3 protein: CSARLVRGAFF. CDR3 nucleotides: TGCAGTGCTAGACTGGTTAGGGGAGCTTTCTTT.

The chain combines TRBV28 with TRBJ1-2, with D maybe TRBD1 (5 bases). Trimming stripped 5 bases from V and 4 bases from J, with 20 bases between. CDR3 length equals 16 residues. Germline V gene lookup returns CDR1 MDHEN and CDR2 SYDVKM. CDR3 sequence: CASSLPGLNSFYGYTF. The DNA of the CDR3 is TGTGCCAGCAGTCTCCCGGGACTGAACTCTTTCTATGGCTACACCTTC.

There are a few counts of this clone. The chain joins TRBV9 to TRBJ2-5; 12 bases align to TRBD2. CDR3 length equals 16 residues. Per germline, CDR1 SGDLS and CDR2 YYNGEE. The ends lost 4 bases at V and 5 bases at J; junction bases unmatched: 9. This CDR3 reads CASSFSSGGASETQYF. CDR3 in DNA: TGTGCCAGCAGCTTTTCTAGCGGGGGGGCTTCCGAGACCCAGTACTTC.

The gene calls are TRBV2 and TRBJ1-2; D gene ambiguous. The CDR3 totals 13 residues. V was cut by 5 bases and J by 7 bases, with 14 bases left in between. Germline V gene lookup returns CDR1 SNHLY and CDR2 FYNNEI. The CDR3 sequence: CASSKRGTAGYTF. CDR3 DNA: TGTGCCAGCAGTAAGCGGGGAACGGCTGGCTACACCTTC.

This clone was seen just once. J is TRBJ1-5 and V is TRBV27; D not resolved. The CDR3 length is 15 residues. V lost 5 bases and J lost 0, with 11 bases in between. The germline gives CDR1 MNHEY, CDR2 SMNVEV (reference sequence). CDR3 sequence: CASSPARYSNQPQHF. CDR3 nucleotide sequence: TGTGCCAGCAGTCCAGCGAGATATAGCAATCAGCCCCAGCATTTT.

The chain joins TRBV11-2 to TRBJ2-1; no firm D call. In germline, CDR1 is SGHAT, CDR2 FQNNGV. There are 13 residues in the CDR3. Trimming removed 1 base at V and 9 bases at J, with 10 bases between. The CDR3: CASSLVTSGEQFF. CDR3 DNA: TGTGCCAGCAGCTTAGTGACATCAGGTGAGCAGTTCTTC.

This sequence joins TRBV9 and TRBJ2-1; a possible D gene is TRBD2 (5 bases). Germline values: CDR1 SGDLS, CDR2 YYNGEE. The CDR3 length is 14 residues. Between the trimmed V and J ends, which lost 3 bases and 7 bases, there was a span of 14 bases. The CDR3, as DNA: TGTGCCAGCAGCGCACACGGGGATGATAATGAGCAGTTCTTC. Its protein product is CASSAHGDDNEQFF.

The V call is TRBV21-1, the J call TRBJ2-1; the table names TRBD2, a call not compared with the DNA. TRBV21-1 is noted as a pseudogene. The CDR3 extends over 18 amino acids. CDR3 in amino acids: CASSKEGNSGYNYNEQFF. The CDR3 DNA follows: TGTGCCAGCAGCAAAGAGGGAAATAGCGGTTACAACTACAATGAGCAGTTCTTC.

For the CDR3, the DNA is TGCGCCAGCAGCCAAGCGACTAGCGGGGGCCTGAGCACAGATACGCAGTATTTT. Translated: CASSQATSGGLSTDTQYF. The genes are TRBV4-3 and TRBJ2-3, with TRBD2 matching 12 bases. Germline V gives CDR1 LGHNA, CDR2 YSLEER. The CDR3 is 18 residues long. With 1 base clipped from V and 0 bases from J, the junction kept 5 bases outside the gene matches.

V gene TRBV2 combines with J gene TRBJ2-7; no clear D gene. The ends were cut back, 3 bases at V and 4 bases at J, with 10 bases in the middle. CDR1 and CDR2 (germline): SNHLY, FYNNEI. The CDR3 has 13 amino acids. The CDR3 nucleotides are TGTGCCAGCAGTGAGCGGCAGCCGTACGAGCAGTACTTC. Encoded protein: CASSERQPYEQYF.

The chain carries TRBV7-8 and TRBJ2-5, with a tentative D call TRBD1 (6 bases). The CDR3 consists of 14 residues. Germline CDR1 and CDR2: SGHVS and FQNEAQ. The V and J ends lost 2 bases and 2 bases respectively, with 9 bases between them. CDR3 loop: CASSLLQGQETQYF. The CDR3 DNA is TGTGCCAGCAGCTTATTACAGGGTCAAGAGACCCAGTACTTC.

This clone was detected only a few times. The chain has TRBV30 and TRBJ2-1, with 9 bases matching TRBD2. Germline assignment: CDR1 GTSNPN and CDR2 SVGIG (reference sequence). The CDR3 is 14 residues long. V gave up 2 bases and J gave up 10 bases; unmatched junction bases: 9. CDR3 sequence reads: CAWSTGGGAREQFF. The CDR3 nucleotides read TGTGCCTGGAGTACTGGCGGGGGGGCAAGGGAGCAGTTCTTC.